This note documents a single T cell receptor (beta chain) sequence. Antigen specificity is unknown. Each replicate PCR on the sorted subsets used about 0.2 ug DNA (approximately 33,000 T cell genomes). The method was immunoSEQ multiplex PCR; TCRdb's version includes in-frame clones alone and lacks a portion of them. The sample consists of approximately 340,000 clones, around two thirds of them appearing once. The V segment lost 7 bases and the J segment 0 bases; nucleotides outside the gene matches: 3. The germline V gene has CDR1 SQVTM and CDR2 ANQGSEA. The CDR3 covers 13 residues. This sample stems from a study of shared clonotypes between healthy human individuals. General study results and limits: The sole specimen, blood, was sampled, and tissue repertoires likely differ.

The chain has TRBV29-1 and TRBJ1-1; 9 positions agree with TRBD1. This sequence was found in a man aged 25 to 45 in good health. The sequenced material came from memory CD4+ T cells sorted from blood. Subset defined: CD45RA-negative fraction. The CDR3 protein is CSGQGGVNTEAFF. The CDR3 DNA follows: TGCAGCGGACAGGGGGGGGTGAACACTGAAGCTTTCTTT.